In this sample, the clone carrying this TCR beta chain turned up once. Its specificity is unknown. Blood samples were obtained at baseline, cycle 4 day 1, and cycle 7 day 1. The data stem from a study of OX40 agonist ivuxolimab in advanced cancers. About the study: Patients receiving dose escalation had hepatocellular carcinoma, melanoma, renal cell or head and neck cancer. Partial responses were seen in three patients, one with hepatocellular carcinoma and two with cutaneous melanoma. Study results and limitations: Both CD4+ and CD8+ T cell populations in blood had undergone clonal expansion by week 6 at 0.1 to 3.0 mg/kg.

The ends were cut back, 10 bases at V and 2 bases at J, with 10 bases in the middle. The germline V gene encodes CDR1 SGHAT and CDR2 FQNNGV. The CDR3 is made up of 12 amino acids. TCRdb's copy holds only in-frame clones and misses some; the assay was immunoSEQ multiplex PCR. In the table there are roughly 63,000 clones, 85% to 90% of which are singletons. This chain joins TRBV11-2 and TRBJ2-3; D remains unclear. The TCR comes from an adult with an advanced solid tumor such as melanoma, head and neck, liver or kidney cancer. The input for sequencing was CD4+ or CD8+ T cells sorted from blood, taken in a trial of the OX40 agonist ivuxolimab. The CDR3 coding sequence is TGTGCCAACCACACAGCCACAGATACGCAGTATTTT. It encodes CANHTATDTQYF.